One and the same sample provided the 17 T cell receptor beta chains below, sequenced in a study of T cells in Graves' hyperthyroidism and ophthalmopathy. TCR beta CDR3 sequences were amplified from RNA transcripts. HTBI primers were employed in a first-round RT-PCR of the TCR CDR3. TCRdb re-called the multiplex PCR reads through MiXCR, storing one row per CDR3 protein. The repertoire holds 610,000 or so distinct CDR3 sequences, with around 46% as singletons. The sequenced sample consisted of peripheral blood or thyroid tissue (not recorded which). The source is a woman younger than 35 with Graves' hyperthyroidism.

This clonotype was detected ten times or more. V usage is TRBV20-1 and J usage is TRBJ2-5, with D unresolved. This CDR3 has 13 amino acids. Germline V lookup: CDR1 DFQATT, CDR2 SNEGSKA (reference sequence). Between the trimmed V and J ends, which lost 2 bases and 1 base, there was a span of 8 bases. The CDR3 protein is CSARPLGQETQYF. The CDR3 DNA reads TGCAGTGCTAGACCGCTGGGCCAAGAGACCCAGTACTTC.

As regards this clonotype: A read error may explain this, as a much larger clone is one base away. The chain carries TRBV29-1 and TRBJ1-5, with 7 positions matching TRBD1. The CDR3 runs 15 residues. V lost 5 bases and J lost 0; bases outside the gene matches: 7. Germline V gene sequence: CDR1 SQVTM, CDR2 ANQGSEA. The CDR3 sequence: CSVRAGGDSNQPQHF. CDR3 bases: TGCAGCGTTAGGGCAGGGGGAGATAGCAATCAGCCCCAGCATTTT.

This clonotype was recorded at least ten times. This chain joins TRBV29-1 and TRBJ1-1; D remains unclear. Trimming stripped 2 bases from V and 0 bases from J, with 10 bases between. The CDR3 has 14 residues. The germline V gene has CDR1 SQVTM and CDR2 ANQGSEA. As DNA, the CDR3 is TGCAGCGTTGAACGAGCCAGTCTGAACACTGAAGCTTTCTTT. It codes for CSVERASLNTEAFF.

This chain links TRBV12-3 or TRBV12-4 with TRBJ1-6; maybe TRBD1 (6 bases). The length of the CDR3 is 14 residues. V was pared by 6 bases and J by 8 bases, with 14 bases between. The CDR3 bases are TGTGCCAGCAGCTTGGGACAAGCCTATTCACCCCTCCACTTT. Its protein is CASSLGQAYSPLHF.

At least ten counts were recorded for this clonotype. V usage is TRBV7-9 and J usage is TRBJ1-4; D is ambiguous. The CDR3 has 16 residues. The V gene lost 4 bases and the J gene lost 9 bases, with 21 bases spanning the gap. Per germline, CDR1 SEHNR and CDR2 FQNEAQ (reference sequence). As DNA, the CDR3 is TGTGCCAGCAGCTACTCACCCGGGTCCACTACTCAAAAACTGTTTTTT. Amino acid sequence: CASSYSPGSTTQKLFF.

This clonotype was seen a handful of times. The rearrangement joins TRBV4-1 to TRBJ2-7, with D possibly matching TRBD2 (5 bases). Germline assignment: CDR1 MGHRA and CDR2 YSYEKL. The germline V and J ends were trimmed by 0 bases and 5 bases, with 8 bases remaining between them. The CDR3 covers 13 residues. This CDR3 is CASSQERRDEQYF. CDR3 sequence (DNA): TGCGCCAGCAGCCAAGAGAGGCGGGACGAGCAGTACTTC.

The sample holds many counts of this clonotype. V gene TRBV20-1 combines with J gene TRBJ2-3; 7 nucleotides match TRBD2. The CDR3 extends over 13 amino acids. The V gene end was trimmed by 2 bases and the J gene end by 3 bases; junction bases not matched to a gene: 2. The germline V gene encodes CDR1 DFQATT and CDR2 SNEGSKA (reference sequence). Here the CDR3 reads CSARMGGTDTQYF. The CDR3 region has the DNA TGCAGTGCTAGAATGGGGGGGACAGATACGCAGTATTTT.

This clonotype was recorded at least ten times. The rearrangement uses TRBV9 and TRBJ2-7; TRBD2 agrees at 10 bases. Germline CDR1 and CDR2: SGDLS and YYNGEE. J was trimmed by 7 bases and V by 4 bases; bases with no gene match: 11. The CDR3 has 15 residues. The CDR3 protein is CASSPSLAGVNEQYF. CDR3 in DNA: TGTGCCAGCAGCCCCTCTCTAGCGGGAGTAAATGAGCAGTACTTC.

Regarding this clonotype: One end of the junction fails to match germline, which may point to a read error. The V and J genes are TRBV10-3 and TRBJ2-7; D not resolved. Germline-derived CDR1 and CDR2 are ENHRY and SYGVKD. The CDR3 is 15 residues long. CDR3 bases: TGTACCATCAGTGATGAGTTACCCGGATCCTACGAGCAGTACTTC. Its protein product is CTISDELPGSYEQYF.

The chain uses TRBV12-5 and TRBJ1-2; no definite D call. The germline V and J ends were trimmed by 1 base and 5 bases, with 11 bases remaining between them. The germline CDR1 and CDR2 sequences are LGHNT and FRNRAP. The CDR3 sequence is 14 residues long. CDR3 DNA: TGTGCTAGTGGTTTGGGACACGGGTCTTATGGCTACACCTTC. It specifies CASGLGHGSYGYTF.

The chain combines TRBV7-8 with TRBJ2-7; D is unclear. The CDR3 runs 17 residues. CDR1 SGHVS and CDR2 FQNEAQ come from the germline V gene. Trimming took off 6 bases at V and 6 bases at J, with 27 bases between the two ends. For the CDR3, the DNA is TGTGCCAGCAGTTACTCGTTTTACATTGCCACCTCTTGCGAGCAGTACTTC. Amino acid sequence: CASSYSFYIATSCEQYF.

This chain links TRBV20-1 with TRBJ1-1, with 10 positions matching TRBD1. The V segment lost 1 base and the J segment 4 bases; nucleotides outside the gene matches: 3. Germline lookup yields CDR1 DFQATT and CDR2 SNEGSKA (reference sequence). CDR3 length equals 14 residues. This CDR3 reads CSARGWTGGTEAFF. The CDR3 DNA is TGCAGTGCTAGAGGTTGGACAGGGGGCACTGAAGCTTTCTTT.

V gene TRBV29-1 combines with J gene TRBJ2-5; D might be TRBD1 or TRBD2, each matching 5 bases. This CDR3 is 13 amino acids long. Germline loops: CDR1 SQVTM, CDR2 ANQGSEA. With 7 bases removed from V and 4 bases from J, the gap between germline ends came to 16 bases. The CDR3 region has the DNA TGCAGCGCTGACAAGGGACGGAGAGAGACCCAGTACTTC. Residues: CSADKGRRETQYF. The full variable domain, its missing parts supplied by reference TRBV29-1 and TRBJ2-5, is SAVISQKPSRDICQRGTSLTIQCQVDSQVTMMFWYRQQPGQSLTLIATANQGSEATYESGFVIDKFPISRPNLTFSTLTVSNMSPEDSSIYLCSADKGRRETQYFGPGTRLLVL.

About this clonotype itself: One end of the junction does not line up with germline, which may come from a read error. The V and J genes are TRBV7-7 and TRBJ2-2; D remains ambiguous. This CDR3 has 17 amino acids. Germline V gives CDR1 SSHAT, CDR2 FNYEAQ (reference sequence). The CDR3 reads CASSQGVRQDHVGELFF. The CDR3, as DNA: TGCGCCAGCAGCCAAGGAGTTCGGCAGGACCACGTCGGCGAGCTGTTTTTT.

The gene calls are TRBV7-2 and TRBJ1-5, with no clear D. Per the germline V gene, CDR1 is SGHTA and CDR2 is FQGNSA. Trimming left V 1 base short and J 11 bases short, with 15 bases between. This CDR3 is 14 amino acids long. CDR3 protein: CASSLGGGIGAQHF. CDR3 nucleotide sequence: TGTGCCAGCAGCTTAGGAGGTGGGATCGGCGCCCAGCATTTT.

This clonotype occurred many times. CDR3 DNA: TGCAGTGCAAAGATAGCGGGAGAACCATCCTACGAGCAGTACTTC. This codes for CSAKIAGEPSYEQYF. The J gene is TRBJ2-7, the V gene TRBV20-1; 9 positions match TRBD2. The junction had 10 bases not matched to a gene; V was cut back by 6 bases and J by 1 base. Germline assignment: CDR1 DFQATT and CDR2 SNEGSKA (reference sequence). This CDR3 is built from 15 residues.

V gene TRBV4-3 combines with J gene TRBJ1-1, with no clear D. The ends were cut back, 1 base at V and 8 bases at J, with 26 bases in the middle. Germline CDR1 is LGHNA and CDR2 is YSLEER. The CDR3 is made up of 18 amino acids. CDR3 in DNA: TGCGCCAGCAGCCAAGTCGGTTGGTATGAGGCCAGTTTAACCGAAGCTTTCTTT. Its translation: CASSQVGWYEASLTEAFF.